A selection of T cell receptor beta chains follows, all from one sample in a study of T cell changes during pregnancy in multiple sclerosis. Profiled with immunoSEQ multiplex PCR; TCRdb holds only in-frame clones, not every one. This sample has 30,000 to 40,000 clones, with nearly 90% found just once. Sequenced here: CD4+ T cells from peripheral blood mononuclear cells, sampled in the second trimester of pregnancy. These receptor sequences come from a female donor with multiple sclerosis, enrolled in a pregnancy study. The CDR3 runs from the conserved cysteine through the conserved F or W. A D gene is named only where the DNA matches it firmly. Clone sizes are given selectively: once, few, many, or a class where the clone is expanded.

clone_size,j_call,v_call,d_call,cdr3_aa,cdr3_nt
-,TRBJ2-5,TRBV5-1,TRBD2,CASSRTSGKETQYF,TGCGCCAGCAGCAGGACTAGCGGGAAAGAGACCCAGTACTTC
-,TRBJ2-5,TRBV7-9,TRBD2,CASSLLSGRQTQYF,TGTGCCAGCAGCCTTCTTAGCGGGAGACAGACCCAGTACTTC
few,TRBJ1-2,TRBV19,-,CASSVRGTGYTF,TGTGCCAGTAGTGTCCGGGGGACCGGCTACACCTTC
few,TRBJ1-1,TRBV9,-,CASSVGRGRNTEAFF,TGTGCCAGCAGCGTAGGTCGGGGGAGGAACACTGAAGCTTTCTTT
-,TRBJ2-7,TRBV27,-,CASSRTGMAYEQYF,TGTGCCAGCAGTCGAACAGGGATGGCCTACGAGCAGTACTTC
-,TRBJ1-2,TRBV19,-,CASSFQVNYGYTF,TGTGCCAGTAGTTTCCAGGTAAACTATGGCTACACCTTC
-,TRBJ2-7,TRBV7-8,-,CASSRDSYSYEQYF,TGTGCCAGCAGCCGAGACAGTTACTCCTACGAGCAGTACTTC
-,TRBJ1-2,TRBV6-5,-,CASSDIPYTF,TGTGCCAGCAGTGACATCCCCTACACCTTC
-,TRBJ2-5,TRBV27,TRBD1,CASSLMEGGQGVTQYF,TGTGCCAGCAGTTTAATGGAGGGGGGACAGGGGGTGACCCAGTACTTC
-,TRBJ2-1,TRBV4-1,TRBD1,CASSQGQGSYNEQFF,TGCGCCAGCAGCCAAGGACAGGGTTCCTACAATGAGCAGTTCTTC
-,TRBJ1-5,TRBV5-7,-,CASSFPTEVRQPQHF,TGTGCCAGCAGCTTCCCGACAGAAGTCAGGCAGCCCCAGCATTTT
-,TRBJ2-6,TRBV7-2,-,CASSLLPGSGANVLTF,TGTGCCAGCAGCTTATTACCGGGATCTGGGGCCAACGTCCTGACTTTC
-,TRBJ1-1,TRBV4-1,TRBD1,CASSQVGTGVRTEAFF,TGCGCCAGCAGCCAAGTTGGGACAGGGGTAAGGACTGAAGCTTTCTTT
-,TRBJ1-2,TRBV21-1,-,CASRKKGDGGHGYTF,TGTGCCAGCAGAAAAAAGGGAGATGGAGGGCATGGCTACACCTTC
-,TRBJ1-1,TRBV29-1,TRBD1,CSVEGTGTTEAFF,TGCAGCGTTGAAGGGACAGGGACCACTGAAGCTTTCTTT
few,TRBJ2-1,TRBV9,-,CASSVGVSANEQFF,TGTGCCAGCAGCGTAGGTGTCAGCGCCAATGAGCAGTTCTTC
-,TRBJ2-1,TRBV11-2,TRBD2,CASSHFLAGADEQFF,TGTGCCAGCAGCCACTTCCTAGCGGGAGCGGATGAGCAGTTCTTC
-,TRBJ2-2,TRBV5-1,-,CASSSGQNTGELFF,TGCGCCAGCAGCTCGGGACAGAACACCGGGGAGCTGTTTTTT
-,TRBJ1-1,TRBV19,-,CASSFRGNTEAFF,TGTGCCAGTAGCTTTAGGGGGAACACTGAAGCTTTCTTT
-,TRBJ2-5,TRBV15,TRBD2,CATSRGGTPGETQYF,TGTGCCACCAGCAGGGGAGGGACGCCGGGGGAGACCCAGTACTTC
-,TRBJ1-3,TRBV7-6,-,CASSSALSGTGNTIYF,TGTGCCAGCAGCTCGGCGCTATCGGGGACTGGAAACACCATATATTTT
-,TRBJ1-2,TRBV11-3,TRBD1,CASSLGQGYGYTF,TGTGCCAGCAGCTTAGGACAGGGCTATGGCTACACCTTC
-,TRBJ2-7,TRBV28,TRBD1,CASRGTGDEQYF,TGTGCCAGCAGAGGGACAGGGGACGAGCAGTACTTC
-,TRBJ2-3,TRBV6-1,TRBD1,CASSEASGTGEYF,TGTGCCAGCAGTGAAGCTTCCGGGACAGGGGAGTATTTT
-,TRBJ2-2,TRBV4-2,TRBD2,CASSLGTSGNTGELFF,TGTGCCAGCAGCCTTGGGACTAGCGGGAACACCGGGGAGCTGTTTTTT
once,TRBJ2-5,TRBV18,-,CASSSDYLQETQYF,TGTGCCAGCTCATCGGACTATCTTCAAGAGACCCAGTACTTC
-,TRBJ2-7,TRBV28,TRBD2,CASSLRSGSSEQYF,TGTGCCAGCAGTTTGCGGAGCGGGAGCTCCGAGCAGTACTTC
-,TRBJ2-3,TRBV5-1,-,CASSLAGFPDTQYF,TGCGCCAGCAGCTTGGCCGGGTTCCCAGATACGCAGTATTTT
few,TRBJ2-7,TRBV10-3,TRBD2,CAISPGLAGAHEQYF,TGTGCCATCAGCCCGGGACTAGCGGGAGCCCACGAGCAGTACTTC
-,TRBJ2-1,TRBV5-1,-,CASSLGRGINEQFF,TGCGCCAGCAGCTTAGGTAGGGGAATCAATGAGCAGTTCTTC
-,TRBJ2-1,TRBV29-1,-,CSVDLGLNEQFF,TGCAGCGTTGATCTGGGGCTAAATGAGCAGTTCTTC
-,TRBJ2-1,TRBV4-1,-,CASSQVGAGRHNEQFF,TGCGCCAGCAGCCAAGTAGGGGCAGGGAGGCACAATGAGCAGTTCTTC
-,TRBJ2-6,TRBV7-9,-,CASSTKLTISGANVLTF,TGTGCCAGCAGCACTAAGCTCACGATCTCTGGGGCCAACGTCCTGACTTTC
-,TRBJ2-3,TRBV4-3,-,CASSQERFNTQYF,TGCGCCAGCAGCCAAGAGAGATTCAATACGCAGTATTTT
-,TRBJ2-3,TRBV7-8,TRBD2,CASSPGRLTDTQYF,TGTGCCAGCAGCCCCGGGAGGCTCACAGATACGCAGTATTTT
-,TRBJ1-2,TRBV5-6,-,CASSLGGIPYGYTF,TGTGCCAGCAGCTTGGGCGGAATTCCCTATGGCTACACCTTC
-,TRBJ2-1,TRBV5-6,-,CASSRSGTGYYNEQFF,TGTGCCAGCAGCCGATCGGGTACGGGATATTACAATGAGCAGTTCTTC
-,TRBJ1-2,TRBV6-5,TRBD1,CASSETGAYGYTF,TGTGCCAGCAGTGAGACAGGGGCCTATGGCTACACCTTC
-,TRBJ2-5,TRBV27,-,CASRPNGHEETQYF,TGTGCCAGCAGGCCCAATGGACACGAAGAGACCCAGTACTTC
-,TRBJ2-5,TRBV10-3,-,CAISHAQETQYF,TGTGCCATCAGCCATGCCCAGGAGACCCAGTACTTC
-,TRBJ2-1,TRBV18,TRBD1,CASSPRATGVPEQFF,TGTGCCAGCTCACCACGGGCTACAGGGGTGCCTGAGCAGTTCTTC
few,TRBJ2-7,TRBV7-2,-,CASSLALSAYEQYF,TGTGCCAGCAGCTTAGCTTTGTCAGCCTACGAGCAGTACTTC
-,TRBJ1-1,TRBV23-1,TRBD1,CASSHLGQGATEAFF,TGCGCCAGCAGTCACCTCGGACAGGGGGCCACTGAAGCTTTCTTT
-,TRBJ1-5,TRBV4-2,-,CASSQDSSNQPQHF,TGTGCCAGCAGCCAAGATAGTAGCAATCAGCCCCAGCATTTT
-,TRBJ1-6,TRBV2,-,CASSEAERHNSPLHF,TGTGCCAGCAGTGAAGCGGAGCGGCATAATTCACCCCTCCACTTT
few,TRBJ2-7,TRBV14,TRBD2,CASSQGWTSGSPYEQYF,TGTGCCAGCAGCCAGGGTTGGACTAGCGGGAGTCCCTACGAGCAGTACTTC
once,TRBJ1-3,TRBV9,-,CASSSTGGFTIYF,TGTGCCAGCAGCTCAACCGGGGGATTCACCATATATTTT
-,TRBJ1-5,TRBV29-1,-,CSVVTGNQPQHF,TGCAGCGTTGTAACGGGAAATCAGCCCCAGCATTTT
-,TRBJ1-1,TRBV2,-,CASIRVMNTEAFF,TGTGCCAGTATTCGAGTTATGAACACTGAAGCTTTCTTT
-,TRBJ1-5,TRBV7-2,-,CASSLGGANQPQHF,TGTGCCAGCAGCTTAGGGGGAGCCAATCAGCCCCAGCATTTT
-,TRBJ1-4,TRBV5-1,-,CASRPGGLNEKLFF,TGCGCCAGCAGACCCGGGGGGCTAAATGAAAAACTGTTTTTT
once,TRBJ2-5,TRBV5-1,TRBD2,CASSSLGRGQETQYF,TGCGCCAGCAGCTCCTTGGGGAGGGGCCAAGAGACCCAGTACTTC
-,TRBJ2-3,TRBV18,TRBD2,CASSPRLAGADRTDTQYF,TGTGCCAGCTCACCACGACTAGCGGGAGCTGATAGAACAGATACGCAGTATTTT
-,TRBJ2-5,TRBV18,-,CASSQQSGHIQETQYF,TGTGCCAGCTCACAACAATCGGGACACATCCAAGAGACCCAGTACTTC